This record concerns one TCR beta chain sequence. CDR3 length equals 17 residues. Losses at the gene ends were 3 bases for V and 0 bases for J; bases not matched to a gene: 7. The V gene's germline CDR1 is DFQATT and CDR2 SNEGSKA (reference sequence). The sample comes from a study of blood T cell repertoires in COVID-19. Study-level information: Specimens from acute and convalescent COVID-19 originated in the United States, Italy and Spain. T cells, B-cell-depleted T cells, or PBMCs supplied cDNA or gDNA.

Authors' analysis steps: Cell counts per sample came from amplifying reference gene primers. Profiled with immunoSEQ multiplex PCR; TCRdb holds only in-frame clones, not every one. That table is the source of V, J and clone size, and D and trimming were worked out from the DNA. The sample has over 140,000 clones, around 82% seen once; the top ten hold 3.5% to 4.5%. This TCR was recovered from a woman aged 55-69 years with acute or convalescent COVID-19. The chain is built from TRBV20-1 and TRBJ2-6; TRBD1 matches 8 bases. The sequencing sample was made of peripheral blood. In DNA, the CDR3 is TGCAGTGCTAGTCGACAGGGGCCTAGCTCTGGGGCCAACGTCCTGACTTTC. Translation gives CSASRQGPSSGANVLTF.